These 2 T cell receptor beta chains came from one sample sequenced in a study of cytomegalovirus exposure and HLA in healthy donors. It was with 60 Vbeta and 13 Jbeta primers that the PCR ran. Profiled with immunoSEQ multiplex PCR; TCRdb holds only in-frame clones, not every one. Among under 120,000 clones listed, 79% were seen once. The sample comprised PBMCs. All receptors come from a woman aged 40 to 50 in good health and CMV-seronegative.

The chain couples TRBV18 to TRBJ2-5; no reliable D call. Judging by the DNA end, TRBJ2-7 fits better; the J call may be wrong. The CDR3 consists of 11 residues. Germline lookup yields CDR1 KGHSH and CDR2 LQKENI. DNA for the CDR3: TGTGCCAGCTCAACGAACTACGAGCAGTACTTC. Translated: CASSTNYEQYF.

This clone was seen just once. The rearrangement joins TRBV5-1 to TRBJ1-4; D is uncertain. Germline V CDR1 and CDR2: SGHRS, YFSETQ. The CDR3 runs to 15 residues. Trimming took off 4 bases at V and 6 bases at J, with 16 bases between the two ends. CDR3 region: CASSQEGEAYEKLFF. The CDR3 DNA is TGCGCCAGCAGCCAGGAGGGAGAGGCTTATGAAAAACTGTTTTTT. Using reference TRBV5-1 and TRBJ1-4 for the parts outside the CDR3, the full variable domain is KAGVTQTPRYLIKTRGQQVTLSCSPISGHRSVSWYQQTPGQGLQFLFEYFSETQRNKGNFPGRFSGRQFSNSRSEMNVSTLELGDSALYLCASSQEGEAYEKLFFGSGTQLSVL.